This TCR beta chain comes out of a study of spatial heterogeneity in lung cancer. Overall study context: Detected sequences consistently included more beta-chain ones than alpha-chain ones.

V was trimmed by 1 base and J by 2 bases, leaving 7 bases between them. This CDR3 comprises 14 residues. Germline CDR1 reads SGHDN; CDR2 reads FVKESK. Each CDR3 protein is one row after TCRdb ran MiXCR on the 5' RACE reads. The table shows about 60,000 distinct CDR3 sequences, with more than 7% occurring only once. Time point given: sample taken at primary tumor resection. The input material, whole RNA from tumor, nontumor lung or frozen PBMC, was sequenced unsorted. This clonotype was detected a few times. V gene TRBV14 combines with J gene TRBJ2-3; D is unresolved. The clonotype originates from a female donor with early-stage non-small cell lung cancer. Sequencing was performed on PBMCs, taken at surgery. CDR3 bases: TGTGCCAGCAGCCAAGTGTCCGTCACAGATACGCAGTATTTT. This translates into CASSQVSVTDTQYF.